This TCR beta chain is drawn from a study of blood T cell repertoires in COVID-19. This clone was seen a single time. This table comes from immunoSEQ multiplex PCR, and its TCRdb copy is limited to in-frame clones, with some not included. The repertoire holds about 150,000 clones, 75% to 90% seen once, with approximately 3.7% in the top ten. This receptor was obtained from a woman between 35 and 50 years old who had been exposed to COVID-19. The sequencing sample was made of PBMCs or T cells enriched from blood (not recorded which).

CDR3 region: CASRPARGLNYGYTF. The CDR3 DNA sequence: TGTGCCAGCAGGCCCGCCAGGGGTCTCAACTATGGCTACACCTTC. V and J are TRBV6-5 and TRBJ1-2, with D maybe TRBD1 (6 bases). CDR1 is MNHEY and CDR2 is SVGAGI in the germline V gene. The CDR3 contains 15 residues. V lost 6 bases to trimming and J lost 2 bases, with 16 bases between them.